A selection of T cell receptor beta chains follows, all from one sample in a study of prognosis after radiotherapy for stage I lung cancer. In TCRdb, the multiplex PCR reads were re-called with MiXCR into one record per CDR3 protein. The sample has some 56,000 distinct CDR3 sequences; more than 20% are singletons. The material sequenced was PBMCs, taken before or after stereotactic body radiation therapy (not recorded which). These receptor sequences come from a donor over 45 with non-small cell lung cancer. CDR3s include the opening cysteine and the closing phenylalanine or tryptophan. A D gene is named only where the DNA matches it firmly. Some rows mark clone size as missing; the rest say once, few, many or name a class of expanded clone.

>TRBJ2-3|TRBD2|TRBV5-1|many
CASSLLSGGSTDTQYF
TGCGCCAGCAGCTTGCTTAGCGGGGGGTCCACAGATACGCAGTATTTT
>TRBJ1-1|.|TRBV5-1|many
CASRRGTEAFF
TGCGCCAGCAGGCGGGGCACTGAAGCTTTCTTT
>TRBJ2-6|.|TRBV6-5|many
CASSYRAGANVLTF
TGTGCCAGCAGTTACAGGGCTGGGGCCAACGTCCTGACTTTC
>TRBJ2-7|TRBD1|TRBV4-1|many
CASSQALGDRVTYEQYF
TGCGCCAGCAGCCAAGCCCTGGGGGACAGAGTCACCTACGAGCAGTACTTC
>TRBJ2-1|TRBD2|TRBV7-2|.
CASSALAGGPDEQFF
TGTGCCAGCAGCGCATTAGCGGGGGGGCCTGATGAGCAGTTCTTC
>TRBJ2-3|.|TRBV28|many
CASSFGGTIGNTQYF
TGTGCCAGCAGTTTTGGGGGGACCATCGGAAATACGCAGTATTTT
>TRBJ1-2|.|TRBV5-4|many
CASSLPTGYRGYTF
TGTGCCAGCAGCTTGCCCACAGGGTACCGTGGCTACACCTTC
>TRBJ1-2|.|TRBV10-3|many
CAISEQGVSYTF
TGTGCCATCAGCGAACAGGGTGTCAGCTACACCTTC
>TRBJ2-1|.|TRBV24-1|many
CATSGTPTYNEQFF
TGTGCCACCAGCGGGACGCCAACCTACAATGAGCAGTTCTTC
>TRBJ2-6|TRBD2|TRBV5-5|.
CASTMSGRSGANALTF
TGTGCCAGCACCATGTCCGGGAGGTCTGGGGCCAACGCCCTGACTTTC
>TRBJ2-7|.|TRBV29-1|many
CSVLVRQGPYEQYF
TGCAGCGTCCTAGTAAGGCAGGGACCTTACGAGCAGTACTTC
>TRBJ2-6|TRBD1|TRBV20-1|many
CSALTWTGSSGANVLTF
TGCAGTGCTCTGACGTGGACAGGTAGCTCTGGGGCCAACGTCCTGACTTTC
>TRBJ2-1|TRBD1|TRBV6-1|many
CASRLGQGAYEQFF
TGTGCCAGCAGACTGGGACAGGGGGCCTATGAGCAGTTCTTC
>TRBJ2-2|TRBD2|TRBV9|many
CASSDGTSGGSNTGELFF
TGTGCCAGCAGCGACGGGACTAGCGGGGGTTCGAACACCGGGGAGCTGTTTTTT
>TRBJ2-7|.|TRBV19|many
CASSTPLREQYF
TGTGCCAGTAGTACCCCTCTAAGGGAGCAGTACTTC
>TRBJ2-5|.|TRBV20-1|.
CSARDPGRLGIETQYF
TGCAGTGCTAGAGATCCCGGACGGCTCGGGATAGAGACCCAGTACTTC
>TRBJ2-3|.|TRBV5-1|once
CVSSLQGRGTDTKYF
TGCGTCAGCAGCTTGCAGGGGAGGGGAACAGATACGAAGTATTTT
>TRBJ2-5|TRBD2|TRBV6-2/TRBV6-3|many
CASSRGLEETQYF
TGTGCCAGCAGCAGGGGACTAGAAGAGACCCAGTACTTC
>TRBJ2-3|TRBD2|TRBV27|many
CASSNKRGAGTDTQYF
TGTGCCAGCAGCAATAAGCGGGGGGCCGGTACAGATACGCAGTATTTT
>TRBJ1-2|.|TRBV28|many
CASSLSGTRNYGYTF
TGTGCCAGCAGTTTATCGGGGACAAGAAACTATGGCTACACCTTC